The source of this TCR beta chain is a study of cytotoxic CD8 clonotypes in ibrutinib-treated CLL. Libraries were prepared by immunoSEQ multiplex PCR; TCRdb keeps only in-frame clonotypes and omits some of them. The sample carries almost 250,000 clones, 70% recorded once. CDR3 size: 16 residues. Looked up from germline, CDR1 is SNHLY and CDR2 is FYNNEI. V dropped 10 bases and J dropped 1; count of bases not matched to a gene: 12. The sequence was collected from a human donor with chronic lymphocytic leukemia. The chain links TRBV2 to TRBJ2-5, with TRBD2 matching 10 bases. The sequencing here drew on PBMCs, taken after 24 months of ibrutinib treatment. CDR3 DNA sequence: TGTGCCACCCCCGAAAGGACTAGCGGAATCCAAGAGACCCAGTACTTC. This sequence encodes CATPERTSGIQETQYF.